Following are 30 T cell receptor beta chains from one sample sequenced in a study of response to subunit inactivated influenza vaccine. TCRdb re-called the RT-PCR reads through MiXCR, storing one row per CDR3 protein. The table includes 550,000 to 650,000 distinct CDR3 sequences, 12% detected once. Sequenced here: PBMCs from blood, sampled on the day of vaccination. The receptors originated from a man aged 50 to 60 who received an inactivated influenza vaccine.

The chain joins TRBV7-2 to TRBJ2-7; 10 nucleotides align to TRBD2. Unmatched junction bases numbered 3, after V lost 3 bases and J lost 4 bases. Germline V gene data show CDR1 as SGHTA and CDR2 as FQGNSA. CDR3 size: 14 residues. CDR3 sequence: CASSLGLARYEQYF. The DNA of the CDR3 is TGTGCCAGCAGCTTGGGACTAGCGAGATACGAGCAGTACTTC.

This clonotype occurred a few times. The V call is TRBV5-1, the J call TRBJ2-2; the match to TRBD1 covers 9 bases. Trimming took 1 base from V and 4 from J; bases not matched to a gene: 5. Germline-derived CDR1 and CDR2 are SGHRS and YFSETQ. The CDR3 consists of 16 residues. In DNA, the CDR3 is TGCGCCAGCAGCTTGATACAGGGGGCGAGCACCGGGGAGCTGTTTTTT. Protein product: CASSLIQGASTGELFF.

This clonotype occurred many times. The chain employs TRBV20-1 and TRBJ1-4; the D is unclear. From germline, CDR1 is DFQATT and CDR2 SNEGSKA (reference sequence). CDR3 length: 12 amino acids. The CDR3 sequence: CAAVELNEKLFF. In nucleotides, the CDR3 is TGCGCGGCGGTTGAACTTAATGAAAAACTGTTTTTT.

This clonotype was observed many times. The J gene is TRBJ2-7, the V gene TRBV5-1, with D maybe TRBD1 (6 bases). The CDR3 has 15 amino acids. V lost 4 bases to trimming and J lost 0 bases, with 14 bases between them. Germline assignment: CDR1 SGHRS and CDR2 YFSETQ. CDR3 DNA: TGCGCCAGCAGCCGAGACAGGAGAAGCTCCTACGAGCAGTACTTC. This gives the protein CASSRDRRSSYEQYF. Variable domain in full (rest from reference TRBV5-1 and TRBJ2-7): KAGVTQTPRYLIKTRGQQVTLSCSPISGHRSVSWYQQTPGQGLQFLFEYFSETQRNKGNFPGRFSGRQFSNSRSEMNVSTLELGDSALYLCASSRDRRSSYEQYFGPGTRLTVT.

This clonotype was detected only a few times. This chain joins TRBV5-8 and TRBJ1-2, with 11 bases aligning to TRBD1. The germline gives CDR1 SGHTS, CDR2 YDEGEE. Trimming cost V 4 bases and J 4 bases; bases outside gene matches: 6. CDR3 length equals 15 residues. For the CDR3, the DNA is TGTGCCAGCAGCCCAGGGACAGGGGGGACCTATGGCTACACCTTC. This sequence encodes CASSPGTGGTYGYTF.

The chain employs TRBV6-1 and TRBJ2-3; possible D gene TRBD1, 5 bases. CDR3 size: 14 residues. Per germline, CDR1 MNHNS and CDR2 SASEGT. The germline V and J ends were trimmed by 3 bases and 3 bases, with 10 bases remaining between them. In DNA form, the CDR3 reads TGTGCCAGCAGTGAGGACACAGTAACAGATACGCAGTATTTT. Translated, it gives CASSEDTVTDTQYF.

In this sample, this clonotype turned up many times. The V call is TRBV6-6, the J call TRBJ2-7, with D uncertain. Germline CDR1 reads MNHNY; CDR2 reads SVGAGI (reference sequence). V shed 6 bases and J shed 3 bases, with 9 bases lying between them. The CDR3 consists of 12 residues. The CDR3 bases are TGTGCCAGCAGGCAGGTTAGCTACGAGCAGTACTTC. It encodes CASRQVSYEQYF.

The chain uses TRBV4-1 and TRBJ1-1, with a possible D match to TRBD1 (6 bases). This CDR3 contains 15 residues. CDR1 is MGHRA and CDR2 is YSYEKL in the germline V gene. V was clipped by 4 bases and J by 1 base, with 13 bases between them. The CDR3 loop is CASSRQGMGNTEAFF. The CDR3 DNA follows: TGCGCCAGCAGCCGCCAGGGGATGGGGAACACTGAAGCTTTCTTT.

V gene TRBV20-1 combines with J gene TRBJ2-1; no clear D. There are 11 residues in the CDR3. Trimming took off 3 bases at V and 4 bases at J, with 4 bases between the two ends. The germline V gene has CDR1 DFQATT and CDR2 SNEGSKA (reference sequence). The CDR3 DNA is TGCAGTGCTAGCCCTTACAATGAGCAGTTCTTC. Its translation is CSASPYNEQFF.

V usage is TRBV7-2 and J usage is TRBJ2-1; weak D call: TRBD2 (5 bases). V was shortened by 2 bases and J by 6 bases, with 11 bases between the two germline ends. The CDR3 runs 14 residues. CDR1 and CDR2 (germline): SGHTA, FQGNSA. The chain's CDR3 is CASSLSLAGNEQFF. The CDR3 DNA sequence: TGTGCCAGCAGCTTAAGTCTAGCAGGCAATGAGCAGTTCTTC. The complete variable domain, with remaining parts taken from reference TRBV7-2 and TRBJ2-1, reads GAGVSQSPSNKVTEKGKDVELRCDPISGHTALYWYRQSLGQGLEFLIYFQGNSAPDKSGLPSDRFSAERTGGSVSTLTIQRTQQEDSAVYLCASSLSLAGNEQFFGPGTRLTVL.

The V and J genes are TRBV29-1 and TRBJ2-3; possible D gene TRBD1, 6 bases. Trimming shortened V by 8 bases and J by 4 bases, and 19 bases separated the two germline ends. CDR1 and CDR2 from the germline V gene are SQVTM and ANQGSEA. This CDR3 region has 14 residues. The CDR3 sequence: CSYEGRGRSDTQYF. The DNA of the CDR3 is TGCAGCTACGAAGGCAGGGGCCGATCAGATACGCAGTATTTT.

This clonotype appeared a few times. This chain connects TRBV4-3 to TRBJ2-2, with D tentatively TRBD2 (6 bases). Germline CDR1 reads LGHNA; CDR2 reads YSLEER. The CDR3 has 14 amino acids. Trimming stripped 6 bases from V and 8 bases from J, with 16 bases between. This chain's CDR3 is CASRPGTDLGELFF. In nucleotides, the CDR3 is TGCGCCAGCAGACCCGGGACTGACCTGGGGGAGCTGTTTTTT.

This clonotype occurred a few times. The chain combines TRBV18 with TRBJ2-6; 9 bases map to TRBD1. The CDR3 has 17 amino acids. V shed 6 bases, J shed 1 base, and the junction held 7 bases outside the gene matches. The germline CDR1 and CDR2 sequences are KGHSH and LQKENI. CDR3 DNA sequence: TGTGCCAGCTCGGAACAGGGGGCAACATCTGGGGCCAACGTCCTGACTTTC. As protein: CASSEQGATSGANVLTF.

CDR3 sequence reads: CASSLSSGRVDTQYF. The CDR3 DNA reads as TGTGCCAGCAGCTTATCTAGCGGGAGGGTGGATACGCAGTATTTT. V gene TRBV7-9 combines with J gene TRBJ2-3; 12 bases are shared with TRBD2. CDR1 and CDR2 from the germline V gene are SEHNR and FQNEAQ (reference sequence). The CDR3 covers 15 residues. The junction had 3 bases not matched to a gene; V was cut back by 2 bases and J by 6 bases.

This clonotype has a count of ten or more. The chain couples TRBV24-1 to TRBJ2-3; no definite D call. V was clipped by 0 bases and J by 1 base, with 4 bases between them. Per the germline V gene, CDR1 is KGHDR and CDR2 is SFDVKD. This CDR3 spans 14 amino acids. The CDR3 nucleotides read TGTGCCACCAGTGATTTGACTCGCACAGATACGCAGTATTTT. It encodes CATSDLTRTDTQYF.

The chain combines TRBV19 with TRBJ2-1; D is perhaps TRBD2 (5 bases). This CDR3 region has 14 residues. Germline V gene data show CDR1 as LNHDA and CDR2 as SQIVND (reference sequence). The ends were cut back, 11 bases at V and 5 bases at J, with 19 bases in the middle. The CDR3 here is CAAGLTGPNNEQFF. CDR3 DNA sequence: TGTGCCGCAGGACTTACTGGCCCCAACAATGAGCAGTTCTTC.

This chain uses TRBV21-1 with TRBJ2-5; the DNA was not compared with TRBD1, the D call given in the table. TRBV21-1 is listed as a pseudogene. The CDR3 consists of 14 residues. The CDR3 nucleotides read TGTGCCAGCAGCGACCAGGGACAACGGGAGACCCAGTACTTC. The encoded protein is CASSDQGQRETQYF.

This clonotype was seen many times. This chain joins TRBV5-4 and TRBJ2-7; D is unresolved. The length of the CDR3 is 12 residues. Germline-derived CDR1 and CDR2 are SGHNT and YYREEE (reference sequence). V was pared by 3 bases and J by 4 bases, with 8 bases between. The CDR3 nucleotides read TGTGCCAGCAGCTACGACCAATACGAGCAGTACTTC. It codes for CASSYDQYEQYF.

This clonotype came up a few times. This sequence joins TRBV29-1 and TRBJ1-2, with D unclear. Germline assignment: CDR1 SQVTM and CDR2 ANQGSEA. V lost 2 bases, J lost 8 bases, and 15 bases lay in between. There are 13 residues in the CDR3. The CDR3 DNA sequence: TGCAGCGTTGAACCAACCGGCGCCGGGGGCTACACCTTC. Translated, it gives CSVEPTGAGGYTF.

This chain joins TRBV5-5 and TRBJ2-2; TRBD1 matches at 10 bases. Trimming at V came to 4 bases and at J to 5 bases, leaving 11 bases not matched to a gene. This CDR3 has 17 amino acids. CDR1 and CDR2 (germline): SGHKS, YYEKEE (reference sequence). The CDR3, as DNA: TGTGCCAGCAGCCGGAGACAGGGGGCGGCGGGGACCGGGGAGCTGTTTTTT. Amino acids: CASSRRQGAAGTGELFF.

The genes are TRBV15 and TRBJ1-4, with D perhaps TRBD1 (5 bases). In germline, CDR1 is LNHNV, CDR2 YYDKDF (reference sequence). This CDR3 is 14 amino acids long. The V gene lost 2 bases and the J gene lost 3 bases, with 7 bases spanning the gap. The CDR3 spells CATSRQGANEKLFF. CDR3 coding DNA: TGTGCCACCAGCAGACAGGGCGCTAATGAAAAACTGTTTTTT. The full variable domain, in which reference TRBV15 and TRBJ1-4 provide the parts outside the CDR3, is DAMVIQNPRYQVTQFGKPVTLSCSQTLNHNVMYWYQQKSSQAPKLLFHYYDKDFNNEADTPDNFQSRRPNTSFCFLDIRSPGLGDTAMYLCATSRQGANEKLFFGSGTQLSVL.

J is TRBJ1-4 and V is TRBV6-2 or TRBV6-3, with D possibly being TRBD1 (6 bases). Trimming removed 8 bases at V and 8 bases at J, with 18 bases between. The CDR3 has 14 residues. From germline, CDR1 is MNHEY and CDR2 SVGEGT. CDR3 sequence reads: CASRPGQDVEKLFF. Here the CDR3 DNA reads TGTGCCAGCCGCCCGGGACAAGACGTGGAAAAACTGTTTTTT.

This clonotype was seen only a few times. The V and J genes are TRBV7-9 and TRBJ2-2; 7 positions agree with TRBD1. There are 15 residues in the CDR3. CDR1 and CDR2 (germline): SEHNR, FQNEAQ (reference sequence). J was trimmed by 7 bases and V by 7 bases; bases with no gene match: 12. The CDR3 DNA follows: TGTGCCAGCAACTCGAGGCAGGGGGTGATCGGGGAGCTGTTTTTT. It encodes CASNSRQGVIGELFF.

V gene TRBV10-3 combines with J gene TRBJ2-5; 9 bases line up with TRBD2. The germline gives CDR1 ENHRY, CDR2 SYGVKD. V lost 8 bases to trimming and J lost 5 bases; unmatched junction nucleotides: 15. The CDR3 runs to 16 residues. CDR3 amino acids: CAISWSGTSSSETQYF. The DNA for the CDR3 is TGTGCCATCTCCTGGTCCGGGACTAGCAGTTCGGAGACCCAGTACTTC.

This rearrangement joins TRBV11-2 to TRBJ2-3; 11 bases align to TRBD2. The CDR3 loop spans 18 amino acids. V was pared by 3 bases and J by 4 bases, with 12 bases of the junction left unmatched. The germline gives CDR1 SGHAT, CDR2 FQNNGV. CDR3: CASSFLRTSGRGADTQYF. CDR3 in DNA: TGTGCCAGCAGCTTTCTTAGGACTAGCGGGCGCGGGGCAGATACGCAGTATTTT. The variable domain in full, completed from reference TRBV11-2 and TRBJ2-3, reads EAGVAQSPRYKIIEKRQSVAFWCNPISGHATLYWYQQILGQGPKLLIQFQNNGVVDDSQLPKDRFSAERLKGVDSTLKIQPAKLEDSAVYLCASSFLRTSGRGADTQYFGPGTRLTVL.

This clonotype was recorded many times. V usage is TRBV9 and J usage is TRBJ2-3; 11 nucleotides align to TRBD2. This CDR3 has 16 amino acids. Germline trimming cut 4 bases from V and 0 bases from J; bases unmatched to any gene: 4. In germline, CDR1 is SGDLS, CDR2 YYNGEE. CDR3 sequence: CASSQGTSGSTDTQYF. CDR3 bases: TGTGCCAGCAGCCAAGGGACTAGCGGAAGCACAGATACGCAGTATTTT.

The chain uses TRBV11-2 and TRBJ1-1, with a weak D call TRBD1 (6 bases). This CDR3 region has 15 residues. Trimming left V 1 base short and J 4 bases short, with 13 bases between. CDR1 and CDR2 (germline): SGHAT, FQNNGV. In DNA, the CDR3 is TGTGCCAGCAGCTTAGTCGGGGGGCGCCCCACTGAAGCTTTCTTT. Translation gives CASSLVGGRPTEAFF.

The chain joins TRBV12-3 or TRBV12-4 to TRBJ2-4; D might be TRBD2 (5 bases). The CDR3 totals 13 residues. Trimming left V 6 bases short and J 6 bases short, with 12 bases between. Here the CDR3 DNA reads TGTGCCAGCAGGCCCCGGGAATTAAACATTCAGTACTTC. The encoded protein is CASRPRELNIQYF.

The gene calls are TRBV12-3 or TRBV12-4 and TRBJ2-1; maybe TRBD2 (7 bases). The V end lost 7 bases, the J end lost 4 bases, and 14 bases lay between the germline ends. The CDR3 is 14 amino acids. The CDR3 nucleotides read TGTGCCAGCACCGCGGGGGCCTATTACAATGAGCAGTTCTTC. Encoded protein: CASTAGAYYNEQFF.

The V gene is TRBV18, the J gene TRBJ2-2, with a tentative D call TRBD2 (6 bases). The germline gives CDR1 KGHSH, CDR2 LQKENI. CDR3 length: 17 amino acids. V was pared by 8 bases and J by 4 bases, with 23 bases between. The CDR3 spells CASAYQAGSSGTGELFF. CDR3 nucleotide sequence: TGTGCCAGCGCTTACCAAGCGGGCTCTTCAGGCACCGGGGAGCTGTTTTTT.